The next 12 T cell receptor beta chains were all read from a single sample in a study of STAT5B mutations in CD4+ large granular lymphocyte leukemia. The protocol was immunoSEQ multiplex PCR, while the TCRdb copy is restricted to in-frame clones and leaves out a portion. The table lists around 990 clones, about 70% of them singletons, with about 80% in the top ten. The sequencing sample was made of PBMCs. The receptor set was obtained from a man between 60 and 75 years old with CD4+ T-cell large granular lymphocyte leukemia.

The chain joins TRBV6-5 to TRBJ2-7; TRBD1 agrees at 9 bases. The CDR3 has 16 residues. The ends lost 2 bases at V and 7 bases at J; junction bases unmatched: 12. The germline V gene encodes CDR1 MNHEY and CDR2 SVGAGI. CDR3 in DNA: TGTGCCAGCAGTTACGGGTCGGGGACAGGGATATGGGAGCAGTACTTC. As protein: CASSYGSGTGIWEQYF.

There are a few counts of this clone. The chain carries TRBV11-1 and TRBJ2-2; a possible D gene is TRBD1 (6 bases). The CDR3 contains 15 residues. V was trimmed by 5 bases and J by 2 bases, leaving 12 bases between them. Germline V gives CDR1 SGHAT, CDR2 FQDESV (reference sequence). The CDR3 DNA is TGTGCCAGCAGCCGGACAGTGGATAACACCGGGGAGCTGTTTTTT. Its protein product is CASSRTVDNTGELFF.

The chain combines TRBV2 with TRBJ1-1, with unresolved D. The CDR3 length is 14 residues. Per germline, CDR1 SNHLY and CDR2 FYNNEI. Trimming took off 10 bases at V and 1 base at J, with 16 bases between the two ends. CDR3 DNA sequence: TGTGCCACGACGGAGTTTTTGGGGAACACTGAAGCTTTCTTT. Amino acid sequence: CATTEFLGNTEAFF.

The chain carries TRBV4-3 and TRBJ2-1, with D possibly being TRBD1 or TRBD2 (5 bases each). This CDR3 comprises 17 residues. Trimming left V 4 bases short and J 3 bases short, with 19 bases between. Germline-derived CDR1 and CDR2 are LGHNA and YSLEER. The CDR3 DNA sequence: TGCGCCAGCAGCCTAGTTCTCGGATGGGGGAGCTACAATGAGCAGTTCTTC. Translation: CASSLVLGWGSYNEQFF.

The chain couples TRBV7-9 to TRBJ2-1; 14 bases are a match to TRBD2. Per germline, CDR1 SEHNR and CDR2 FQNEAQ (reference sequence). This CDR3 has 17 amino acids. Losses at the gene ends were 4 bases for V and 3 bases for J; bases not matched to a gene: 5. CDR3 in amino acids: CASSSTSGGAFYNEQFF. Written as DNA, the CDR3 is TGTGCCAGCAGCTCGACTAGCGGGGGGGCCTTCTACAATGAGCAGTTCTTC.

The chain is built from TRBV15 and TRBJ1-1; 9 bases are shared with TRBD1. Germline V lookup: CDR1 LNHNV, CDR2 YYDKDF (reference sequence). V gave up 5 bases and J gave up 4 bases; unmatched junction bases: 5. The CDR3 spans 14 residues. CDR3 in DNA: TGTGCCACCAGCGGCGACAGGGGGACCACTGAAGCTTTCTTT. It yields the protein CATSGDRGTTEAFF. The whole variable domain, remainder taken from reference TRBV15 and TRBJ1-1, is DAMVIQNPRYQVTQFGKPVTLSCSQTLNHNVMYWYQQKSSQAPKLLFHYYDKDFNNEADTPDNFQSRRPNTSFCFLDIRSPGLGDTAMYLCATSGDRGTTEAFFGQGTRLTVV.

This chain connects TRBV9 to TRBJ2-3, with D perhaps matching TRBD1 (5 bases). The CDR3 runs to 15 residues. CDR1 and CDR2 (germline): SGDLS, YYNGEE. The ends were cut back, 0 bases at V and 4 bases at J, with 12 bases in the middle. CDR3 DNA sequence: TGTGCCAGCAGCGTAGGGGGCCTGGGTGCAGATACGCAGTATTTT. Its translation is CASSVGGLGADTQYF. The full variable domain, completed using reference TRBV9 and TRBJ2-3, is DSGVTQTPKHLITATGQRVTLRCSPRSGDLSVYWYQQSLDQGLQFLIQYYNGEERAKGNILERFSAQQFPDLHSELNLSSLELGDSALYFCASSVGGLGADTQYFGPGTRLTVL.

The chain employs TRBV6-1 and TRBJ2-5; D possibly uses TRBD1 or TRBD2 (5 bases each). The end of the DNA aligns better with TRBJ2-7, so the J call may be wrong. In germline, CDR1 is MNHNS, CDR2 SASEGT. There are 15 residues in the CDR3. Here the CDR3 reads CASSPGPSPTYEQYF. CDR3 DNA sequence: TGTGCCAGCAGTCCGGGACCGTCTCCAACCTACGAGCAGTACTTC.

V usage is TRBV6-6 and J usage is TRBJ1-1; D is possibly TRBD1 (5 bases). The CDR3 is 13 residues long. Germline lookup yields CDR1 MNHNY and CDR2 SVGAGI (reference sequence). Trimming removed 5 bases from V and 4 bases from J, with 11 bases in between. The CDR3 loop reads CASSAQGSTEAFF. The CDR3 DNA reads as TGTGCCAGCAGTGCCCAGGGCTCCACTGAAGCTTTCTTT.

V and J are TRBV4-1 and TRBJ2-7; D gene unclear. The germline CDR1 and CDR2 sequences are MGHRA and YSYEKL. The CDR3 is 15 residues long. V was trimmed by 0 bases and J by 6 bases, leaving 15 bases between them. The CDR3 reads CASSQEATTRGEQYF. The CDR3 DNA sequence: TGCGCCAGCAGCCAAGAGGCGACAACTCGCGGCGAGCAGTACTTC.

The chain recombines TRBV6-5 with TRBJ1-1; 7 nucleotides agree with TRBD1. The CDR3 spans 14 residues. Germline loops: CDR1 MNHEY, CDR2 SVGAGI. Unmatched junction bases numbered 5, after V lost 7 bases and J lost 0 bases. The CDR3 bases are TGTGCCAGCACAGGGGGGCTTTTGAACACTGAAGCTTTCTTT. This codes for CASTGGLLNTEAFF.

The table lists this clone with a count of one. This chain links TRBV29-1 with TRBJ1-2; weak D call: TRBD1 (6 bases). V was trimmed by 6 bases and J by 5 bases, leaving 22 bases between them. The germline CDR1 and CDR2 sequences are SQVTM and ANQGSEA. This CDR3 contains 15 residues. CDR3 nucleotide sequence: TGCAGCGTCAATAGGGTGGGGCAGGGGTCTTATGGCTACACCTTC. Translation gives CSVNRVGQGSYGYTF.